The 26 T cell receptor beta chains reported below all come from one sample, sequenced in a study of blood T cell repertoires in COVID-19. TCRdb's copy holds only in-frame clones and misses some; the assay was immunoSEQ multiplex PCR. The data show hundreds of thousands of clones, roughly nine tenths seen once. Sequenced sample: PBMCs or T cells enriched from blood (not recorded which). The source of these receptors is a woman aged 45-60 years who had recovered from COVID-19.

This clone showed up just a few times. V is TRBV5-1 and J is TRBJ1-1, with 9 positions matching TRBD1. The germline gives CDR1 SGHRS, CDR2 YFSETQ. V trimming: 4 bases; J trimming: 5 bases; junction bases outside the gene matches: 9. The CDR3 has 15 residues. The CDR3 spells CASSPSTGGETEAFF. The CDR3 DNA follows: TGCGCCAGCAGCCCGTCAACAGGGGGCGAAACTGAAGCTTTCTTT. Supplemented by reference TRBV5-1 and TRBJ1-1, the full variable domain reads KAGVTQTPRYLIKTRGQQVTLSCSPISGHRSVSWYQQTPGQGLQFLFEYFSETQRNKGNFPGRFSGRQFSNSRSEMNVSTLELGDSALYLCASSPSTGGETEAFFGQGTRLTVV.

The chain links TRBV3-1 (or the pseudogene TRBV3-2) to TRBJ2-1; 8 bases agree with TRBD2. The CDR3 length is 16 residues. J lost 4 bases, V lost 6 bases, and 11 bases had no gene match. Germline lookup yields CDR1 LGHDT and CDR2 YNNKEL (reference sequence). Here the CDR3 reads CASREDTGTSYNEQFF. In DNA, the CDR3 is TGTGCCAGCAGGGAGGATACCGGGACTAGTTACAATGAGCAGTTCTTC.

The V gene is TRBV7-9, the J gene TRBJ2-3; D remains unclear. This CDR3 spans 14 amino acids. The V and J ends lost 6 bases and 4 bases respectively, with 14 bases between them. Per germline, CDR1 SEHNR and CDR2 FQNEAQ (reference sequence). CDR3 bases: TGTGCCAGCAGGGCGAGTGGGCATCCAGATACGCAGTATTTT. This sequence encodes CASRASGHPDTQYF.

The rearrangement joins TRBV5-4 to TRBJ1-1; TRBD1 is a possible D gene (6 bases). Per the germline V gene, CDR1 is SGHNT and CDR2 is YYREEE (reference sequence). The CDR3 consists of 14 residues. V was pared by 5 bases and J by 11 bases, with 22 bases between. The CDR3 is CASRRSGGALSAFF. Written as DNA, the CDR3 is TGTGCCAGCAGGCGTTCCGGGGGGGCCCTGTCGGCTTTCTTT.

This rearrangement joins TRBV30 to TRBJ2-1, with 12 bases aligning to TRBD2. The V gene end was trimmed by 2 bases and the J gene end by 7 bases; junction bases not matched to a gene: 9. Germline V lookup: CDR1 GTSNPN, CDR2 SVGIG (reference sequence). CDR3 size: 16 residues. The CDR3 DNA reads TGTGCCTGGAGTCCCTTGACTAGCGGGAGAACGAATGAGCAGTTCTTC. It yields the protein CAWSPLTSGRTNEQFF.

The chain has TRBV5-1 and TRBJ1-2; tentative D call: TRBD1 (5 bases). Looked up from germline, CDR1 is SGHRS and CDR2 is YFSETQ. The CDR3 consists of 15 residues. Trimming left V 1 base short and J 4 bases short, with 14 bases between. The CDR3 sequence is CASSLSGILVYGYTF. The CDR3 DNA sequence: TGCGCCAGCAGCTTGTCAGGGATCTTAGTCTATGGCTACACCTTC.

V gene TRBV18 combines with J gene TRBJ2-6, with 7 bases lining up with TRBD2. Trimming took 4 bases from V and 1 from J; bases not matched to a gene: 7. In germline, CDR1 is KGHSH, CDR2 LQKENI. The CDR3 contains 17 residues. Written as DNA, the CDR3 is TGTGCCAGCTCACTTACCACGCGGGAGTCTGGGGCCAACGTCCTGACTTTC. It yields the protein CASSLTTRESGANVLTF.

This chain links TRBV3-1 (or the pseudogene TRBV3-2) with TRBJ2-7, with 7 bases fitting TRBD2. The CDR3 covers 13 residues. Germline loops: CDR1 LGHDT, CDR2 YNNKEL (reference sequence). J was trimmed by 2 bases and V by 10 bases; bases with no gene match: 8. The CDR3 DNA reads as TGTGCCACCAAGAGCGGGAACACCTACGAGCAGTACTTC. It translates to CATKSGNTYEQYF.

The genes are TRBV5-8 and TRBJ2-3; unclear D gene. CDR3 length equals 12 residues. The germline gives CDR1 SGHTS, CDR2 YDEGEE. Trimming shortened V by 2 bases and J by 3 bases, and 4 bases separated the two germline ends. The DNA for the CDR3 is TGTGCCAGCAGCTTTACTACAGATACGCAGTATTTT. Amino acids: CASSFTTDTQYF.

The chain combines TRBV28 with TRBJ1-2; perhaps TRBD1 as D (6 bases). Germline V gene sequence: CDR1 MDHEN, CDR2 SYDVKM. The CDR3 consists of 14 residues. The ends were cut back, 6 bases at V and 2 bases at J, with 13 bases in the middle. Here the CDR3 DNA reads TGTGCCAGCAGGGGGAGGGGGGAAAACTATGGCTACACCTTC. It yields the protein CASRGRGENYGYTF.

This clone was seen more than once but under ten times. V usage is TRBV5-1 and J usage is TRBJ2-7; a possible D gene is TRBD1 (7 bases). V lost 5 bases and J lost 2, with 14 bases in between. The CDR3 has 14 residues. Germline CDR1 SGHRS, CDR2 YFSETQ. The CDR3 loop reads CASSFQGGPYEQYF. The CDR3, as DNA: TGCGCCAGCAGTTTTCAGGGGGGCCCCTACGAGCAGTACTTC.

The chain uses TRBV6-6 and TRBJ1-3; D may be TRBD1 (6 bases). The length of the CDR3 is 13 residues. Germline V gene sequence: CDR1 MNHNY, CDR2 SVGAGI (reference sequence). Between the trimmed V and J ends, which lost 7 bases and 0 bases, there was a span of 7 bases. As DNA, the CDR3 is TGTGCCAGCACGGACAGCTCTGGAAACACCATATATTTT. Amino acid sequence: CASTDSSGNTIYF.

The chain employs TRBV7-2 and TRBJ2-3; 7 positions match TRBD1. Trimming took 5 bases from V and 3 from J; bases not matched to a gene: 17. Germline V gives CDR1 SGHTA, CDR2 FQGNSA. The CDR3 runs 18 residues. The CDR3: CASSPYTPGQDRTDTQYF. The CDR3 nucleotides read TGTGCCAGCAGCCCATACACCCCCGGACAGGACCGGACAGATACGCAGTATTTT.

The J gene is TRBJ1-2, the V gene TRBV28; D not certain. From germline, CDR1 is MDHEN and CDR2 SYDVKM. V was clipped by 7 bases and J by 4 bases, with 16 bases between them. This CDR3 spans 14 amino acids. The CDR3 spells CASTLAGELYGYTF. DNA for the CDR3: TGTGCCAGCACCCTCGCGGGAGAACTCTATGGCTACACCTTC.

The rearrangement links TRBV7-2 to TRBJ2-2, with 9 nucleotides matching TRBD1. V lost 3 bases and J lost 5; bases outside the gene matches: 7. The germline V gene encodes CDR1 SGHTA and CDR2 FQGNSA. CDR3 length: 16 residues. The CDR3 spells CASSFTGGLSTGELFF. The CDR3 DNA reads TGTGCCAGCAGCTTTACAGGGGGCTTGAGTACCGGGGAGCTGTTTTTT.

The rearrangement uses TRBV18 and TRBJ1-4, with TRBD1 as a possible D gene (6 bases). The CDR3 covers 17 residues. V shed 2 bases and J shed 0 bases, with 13 bases lying between them. Germline loops: CDR1 KGHSH, CDR2 LQKENI. CDR3 protein: CASSPGSNRATNEKLFF. CDR3 bases: TGTGCCAGCTCACCAGGTTCCAACAGGGCAACTAATGAAAAACTGTTTTTT. Together with reference TRBV18 and TRBJ1-4, the CDR3 gives the full variable domain: NAGVMQNPRHLVRRRGQEARLRCSPMKGHSHVYWYRQLPEEGLKFMVYLQKENIIDESGMPKERFSAEFPKEGPSILRIQQVVRGDSAAYFCASSPGSNRATNEKLFFGSGTQLSVL.

J is TRBJ1-2 and V is TRBV2; 10 bases are shared with TRBD1. J was trimmed by 8 bases and V by 4 bases; bases with no gene match: 4. This CDR3 comprises 13 residues. Looked up from germline, CDR1 is SNHLY and CDR2 is FYNNEI. CDR3 in DNA: TGTGCCAGCAGTGGACAGGGGGCGCAGGGCTACACCTTC. Residues: CASSGQGAQGYTF.

The DNA for the CDR3 is TGCGCCAGCAGCTTACCAACAGGGACGGATAACTATGGCTACACCTTC. This gives the protein CASSLPTGTDNYGYTF. This chain uses TRBV5-1 with TRBJ1-2; a weak D match, TRBD1 (6 bases). Trimming pared 2 bases from V and 1 base from J, leaving 15 bases between. The CDR3 is 16 residues long. Per the germline V gene, CDR1 is SGHRS and CDR2 is YFSETQ.

This clone was observed once. The V call is TRBV15, the J call TRBJ2-7; 9 positions agree with TRBD2. V trimming: 3 bases; J trimming: 4 bases; junction bases outside the gene matches: 7. CDR1 is LNHNV, CDR2 YYDKDF, per germline (reference sequence). CDR3 length equals 15 residues. The CDR3 DNA is TGTGCCACCAGCAGGCCTAGCGGGACTAGGTACGAGCAGTACTTC. Translated: CATSRPSGTRYEQYF.

This chain connects TRBV9 to TRBJ1-4; D not resolved. Deletions cut 4 bases from V and 3 bases from J, with 10 bases between. The germline V gene encodes CDR1 SGDLS and CDR2 YYNGEE. The CDR3 runs 14 residues. The CDR3 region has the DNA TGTGCCAGCAGCAGAGACACGGCTAATGAAAAACTGTTTTTT. This encodes CASSRDTANEKLFF.

The V call is TRBV6-2 or TRBV6-3, the J call TRBJ1-2; D not resolved. This CDR3 spans 12 amino acids. From germline, CDR1 is MNHEY and CDR2 SVGEGT. V was pared by 0 bases and J by 4 bases, with 3 bases between. As DNA, the CDR3 is TGTGCCAGCAGTTACTCCCGCTATGGCTACACCTTC. As protein: CASSYSRYGYTF.

A remark on this clone: One end of the junction fails to match germline, which may point to a read error. V usage is TRBV7-7 and J usage is TRBJ2-2; 9 bases agree with TRBD1. The CDR3 consists of 16 residues. CDR1 and CDR2 from the germline V gene are SSHAT and FNYEAQ (reference sequence). The CDR3 nucleotides read TGTGCTAGCAGCCCTCACCGGGACAGGGTGGCCGGGGAGCTGTTTTTT. Amino acid sequence: CASSPHRDRVAGELFF.

This clone was observed a few times. V is TRBV9 and J is TRBJ1-3, with no clear D. The CDR3 spans 16 residues. Germline V gene lookup returns CDR1 SGDLS and CDR2 YYNGEE. Between the trimmed V and J ends, which lost 0 bases and 0 bases, there was a span of 10 bases. CDR3 amino acids: CASSVAYRSSGNTIYF. The CDR3 bases are TGTGCCAGCAGCGTAGCATACAGAAGCTCTGGAAACACCATATATTTT. The full variable domain, its missing parts supplied by reference TRBV9 and TRBJ1-3, is DSGVTQTPKHLITATGQRVTLRCSPRSGDLSVYWYQQSLDQGLQFLIQYYNGEERAKGNILERFSAQQFPDLHSELNLSSLELGDSALYFCASSVAYRSSGNTIYFGEGSWLTVV.

This sequence joins TRBV5-1 and TRBJ2-1; 12 positions agree with TRBD2. Germline lookup yields CDR1 SGHRS and CDR2 YFSETQ. There are 19 residues in the CDR3. The ends lost 6 bases at V and 8 bases at J; junction bases unmatched: 21. CDR3 in amino acids: CASTLGLAGGPMVGDEQFF. CDR3 coding DNA: TGCGCCAGCACCCTTGGCCTAGCGGGAGGGCCTATGGTAGGCGATGAGCAGTTCTTC.

The rearrangement joins TRBV18 to TRBJ1-1; 11 positions match TRBD1. The CDR3 is 16 residues long. The V gene's germline CDR1 is KGHSH and CDR2 LQKENI. V was clipped by 3 bases and J by 4 bases; unmatched bases: 7. The CDR3 bases are TGTGCCAGCTCACCTAGGACAGGGGGCGCGGTCACTGAAGCTTTCTTT. This gives the protein CASSPRTGGAVTEAFF. The complete variable domain, with remaining parts taken from reference TRBV18 and TRBJ1-1, reads NAGVMQNPRHLVRRRGQEARLRCSPMKGHSHVYWYRQLPEEGLKFMVYLQKENIIDESGMPKERFSAEFPKEGPSILRIQQVVRGDSAAYFCASSPRTGGAVTEAFFGQGTRLTVV.

This clone showed up just a few times. The V call is TRBV6-5, the J call TRBJ1-2; D possibly corresponds to TRBD1 (6 bases). CDR1 MNHEY and CDR2 SVGAGI come from the germline V gene. There are 12 residues in the CDR3. Trimming cost V 5 bases and J 6 bases, with 10 bases left between them. CDR3: CASSRTGHGYTF. Here the CDR3 DNA reads TGTGCCAGCAGTAGAACAGGGCATGGCTACACCTTC.